This T cell receptor (beta chain) stems from a study of shared clonotypes between healthy human individuals. Study in general: Used for every donor were three CD4 naive, three CD4 memory, two CD8 naive and one CD8 memory plate.

Terminally differentiated effector memory CD45RA+ cells were excluded by CCR7 positive selection of CD45RO-negative cells. Sequencing used immunoSEQ multiplex PCR; TCRdb keeps in-frame clones, though not all of them. The sample yields some 2 million clones, about 95% seen once. The CDR3 is made up of 17 amino acids. Germline assignment: CDR1 WSHSY and CDR2 SAAADI. Between the trimmed V and J ends, which lost 4 bases and 5 bases, there was a span of 23 bases. This rearrangement joins TRBV10-2 to TRBJ1-2; D might be TRBD1 (6 bases). The material sequenced was naive CD8+ T cells sorted from blood. The sequence was collected from a man younger than 30 in good health. The CDR3 sequence: CASSGTDRLPGMYGYTF. The CDR3 DNA follows: TGCGCCAGCAGTGGGACAGACCGGTTGCCCGGGATGTATGGCTACACCTTC.